This note documents a single T cell receptor (beta chain) sequence. The data were obtained in a study of cytomegalovirus exposure and HLA in healthy donors. Study-wide background: Clustering assigned 70% to 90% of the approximately 400 genotyped donors to the Caucasian-associated ancestry cluster.

Trimming removed 1 base from V and 3 bases from J, with 10 bases in between. Germline values: CDR1 SGHTA, CDR2 FQGNSA. The CDR3 has 15 residues. The PCR had 60 Vbeta and 13 Jbeta primers. Using immunoSEQ multiplex PCR, the repertoire was profiled, and TCRdb retains in-frame clones only, with some absent. The sample's table shows some 75,000 clones. The sample consisted of PBMCs. This rearrangement joins TRBV7-2 to TRBJ1-3; unclear D gene. This clonotype was sampled from a female donor in good health and CMV-seropositive. The CDR3 coding sequence is TGTGCCAGCAGCTTAGACGGGAAAGGTGGAAACACCATATATTTT. This codes for CASSLDGKGGNTIYF.